This TCR beta chain was sequenced in a study of T cell responses to AZD1222 COVID-19 vaccine. Profiled with immunoSEQ multiplex PCR; TCRdb holds only in-frame clones, not every one. The sample gives 25,000 to 30,000 clones, approximately 88% of which show up once; over 1% is in the top ten. V was pared by 2 bases and J by 6 bases, with 8 bases of the junction left unmatched. CDR1 is MDHEN and CDR2 is SYDVKM in the germline V gene. CDR3 size: 16 residues. The chain uses TRBV28 and TRBJ2-1, with 9 bases matching TRBD1. This clonotype originated in an adult in good health. Source: peripheral blood, taken on day 0 of AZD1222 vaccination. The CDR3 protein is CASSLVPGQGSNEQFF. For the CDR3, the DNA is TGTGCCAGCAGTTTAGTCCCGGGACAGGGCAGCAATGAGCAGTTCTTC.